Included here is one T cell receptor beta chain sequence, with context. Its antigen is unidentified. This entry comes from a study of sequential checkpoint blockade in melanoma. Looking at the study overall: Each arm's sequence ended with maintenance nivolumab. 91 pretreatment tumor DNA samples were TCRβ immunosequenced. Matched biopsies came pretreatment and at week 13 for 20 to 25 patients. Overall study results and limits: Tumor T-cell fraction and clonality correlated with PD-L1 and CD8+ counts.

Treatment here: randomized to nivolumab then ipilimumab (arm A) or the reverse (arm B). TCRdb's table, derived via immunoSEQ multiplex PCR, lists solely in-frame clones and lacks some. The table shows 40,000 or so clones, with 30% to 35% occurring only once. This CDR3 contains 15 residues. Germline CDR1 and CDR2: MNHGY and SAAAGT. Trimming removed 2 bases at V and 1 base at J, with 11 bases between. This chain uses TRBV6-8 with TRBJ1-1; D gene uncertain. Sequencing was performed on tumor tissue (inferred from file names), taken from a patient given nivolumab and ipilimumab in sequence. The source is a human donor with melanoma. The CDR3, as DNA: TGTGCCAGCAGTTACGTACGACTCAAGAACACTGAAGCTTTCTTT. Encoded protein: CASSYVRLKNTEAFF.